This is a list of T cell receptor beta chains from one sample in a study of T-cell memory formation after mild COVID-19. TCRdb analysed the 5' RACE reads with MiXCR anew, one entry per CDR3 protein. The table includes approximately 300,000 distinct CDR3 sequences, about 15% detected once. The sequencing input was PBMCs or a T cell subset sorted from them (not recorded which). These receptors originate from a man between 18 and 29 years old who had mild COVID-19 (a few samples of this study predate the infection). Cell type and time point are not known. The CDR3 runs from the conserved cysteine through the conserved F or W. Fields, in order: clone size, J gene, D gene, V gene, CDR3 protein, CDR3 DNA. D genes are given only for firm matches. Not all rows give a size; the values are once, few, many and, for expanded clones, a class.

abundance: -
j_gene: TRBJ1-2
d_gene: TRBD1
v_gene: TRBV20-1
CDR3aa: CSARPTDRGRINGYTF
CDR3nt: TGCAGTGCTAGACCTACTGACAGGGGGAGGATTAATGGCTACACCTTC

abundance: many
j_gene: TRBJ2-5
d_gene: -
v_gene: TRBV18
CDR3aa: CASSPRETQYF
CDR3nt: TGTGCCAGCTCACCTCGGGAGACCCAGTACTTC

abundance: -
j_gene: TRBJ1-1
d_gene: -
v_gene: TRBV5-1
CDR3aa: CASSFEQMNTEAFF
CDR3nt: TGCGCCAGCAGCTTCGAACAGATGAACACTGAAGCTTTCTTT

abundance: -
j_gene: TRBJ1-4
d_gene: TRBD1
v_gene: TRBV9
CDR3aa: CASSAGQGETEKLFF
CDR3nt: TGTGCCAGCAGCGCTGGACAGGGGGAGACAGAAAAACTGTTTTTT

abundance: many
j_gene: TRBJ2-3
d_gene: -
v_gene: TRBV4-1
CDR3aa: CASSQANTDTQYF
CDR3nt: TGCGCCAGCAGCCAAGCCAACACAGATACGCAGTATTTT

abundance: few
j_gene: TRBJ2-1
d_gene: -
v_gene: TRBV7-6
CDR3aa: CASSLGPGPPQFF
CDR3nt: TGTGCCAGCAGCTTAGGGCCGGGACCTCCGCAGTTCTTC

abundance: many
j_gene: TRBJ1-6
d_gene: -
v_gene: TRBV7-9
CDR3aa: CASSLEGRSPLHF
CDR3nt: TGTGCCAGCAGCTTAGAGGGTAGATCACCCCTCCACTTT

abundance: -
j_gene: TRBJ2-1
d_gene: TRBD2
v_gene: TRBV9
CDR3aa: CASSARLAVSYNEQFF
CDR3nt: TGTGCCAGCAGCGCCCGACTAGCCGTCTCCTACAATGAGCAGTTCTTC

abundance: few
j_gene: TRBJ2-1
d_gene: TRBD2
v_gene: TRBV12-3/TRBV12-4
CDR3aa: CASRPGGSEWSSYNEQFF
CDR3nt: TGTGCCAGCCGGCCGGGGGGTAGCGAGTGGAGCTCCTACAATGAGCAGTTCTTC

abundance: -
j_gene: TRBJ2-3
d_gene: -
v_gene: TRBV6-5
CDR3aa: CASKTDNTDTQYF
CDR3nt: TGTGCCAGCAAAACAGACAACACAGATACGCAGTATTTT

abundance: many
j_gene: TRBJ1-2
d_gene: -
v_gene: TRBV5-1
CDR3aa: CASSLQGDGYTF
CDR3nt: TGTGCCAGCAGCCTACAGGGAGATGGCTACACCTTC

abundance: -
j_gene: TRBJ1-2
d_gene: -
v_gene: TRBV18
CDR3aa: CASSPRAGNTLNYGYTF
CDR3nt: TGTGCCAGCTCACCTAGGGCAGGCAACACTTTAAACTATGGCTACACCTTC

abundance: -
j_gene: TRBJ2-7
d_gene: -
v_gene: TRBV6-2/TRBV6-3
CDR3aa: CASGAGPPVEQYF
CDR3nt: TGTGCCAGCGGCGCGGGCCCCCCGGTCGAGCAGTACTTC

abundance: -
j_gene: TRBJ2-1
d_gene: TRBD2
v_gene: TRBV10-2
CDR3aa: CASTWTSRNYNEQFF
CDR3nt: TGCGCCAGCACCTGGACTAGCCGAAACTACAATGAGCAGTTCTTC

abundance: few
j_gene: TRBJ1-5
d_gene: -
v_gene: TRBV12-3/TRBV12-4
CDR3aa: CASSFSGSGNQPQHF
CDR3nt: TGTGCCAGCAGTTTCTCTGGGTCGGGCAATCAGCCCCAGCATTTT

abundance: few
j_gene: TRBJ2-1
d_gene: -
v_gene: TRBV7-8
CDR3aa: CASTIQGADEQFF
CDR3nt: TGTGCCAGCACAATACAGGGCGCCGATGAGCAGTTCTTC

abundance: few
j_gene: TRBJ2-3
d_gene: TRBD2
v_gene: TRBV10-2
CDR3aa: CASKASGDYDTQYF
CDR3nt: TGCGCCAGCAAAGCTAGCGGGGATTACGATACGCAGTATTTT

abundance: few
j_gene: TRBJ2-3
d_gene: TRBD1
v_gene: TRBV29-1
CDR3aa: CSVELEDRGDTQYF
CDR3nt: TGCAGCGTTGAATTAGAGGACAGGGGGGATACGCAGTATTTT